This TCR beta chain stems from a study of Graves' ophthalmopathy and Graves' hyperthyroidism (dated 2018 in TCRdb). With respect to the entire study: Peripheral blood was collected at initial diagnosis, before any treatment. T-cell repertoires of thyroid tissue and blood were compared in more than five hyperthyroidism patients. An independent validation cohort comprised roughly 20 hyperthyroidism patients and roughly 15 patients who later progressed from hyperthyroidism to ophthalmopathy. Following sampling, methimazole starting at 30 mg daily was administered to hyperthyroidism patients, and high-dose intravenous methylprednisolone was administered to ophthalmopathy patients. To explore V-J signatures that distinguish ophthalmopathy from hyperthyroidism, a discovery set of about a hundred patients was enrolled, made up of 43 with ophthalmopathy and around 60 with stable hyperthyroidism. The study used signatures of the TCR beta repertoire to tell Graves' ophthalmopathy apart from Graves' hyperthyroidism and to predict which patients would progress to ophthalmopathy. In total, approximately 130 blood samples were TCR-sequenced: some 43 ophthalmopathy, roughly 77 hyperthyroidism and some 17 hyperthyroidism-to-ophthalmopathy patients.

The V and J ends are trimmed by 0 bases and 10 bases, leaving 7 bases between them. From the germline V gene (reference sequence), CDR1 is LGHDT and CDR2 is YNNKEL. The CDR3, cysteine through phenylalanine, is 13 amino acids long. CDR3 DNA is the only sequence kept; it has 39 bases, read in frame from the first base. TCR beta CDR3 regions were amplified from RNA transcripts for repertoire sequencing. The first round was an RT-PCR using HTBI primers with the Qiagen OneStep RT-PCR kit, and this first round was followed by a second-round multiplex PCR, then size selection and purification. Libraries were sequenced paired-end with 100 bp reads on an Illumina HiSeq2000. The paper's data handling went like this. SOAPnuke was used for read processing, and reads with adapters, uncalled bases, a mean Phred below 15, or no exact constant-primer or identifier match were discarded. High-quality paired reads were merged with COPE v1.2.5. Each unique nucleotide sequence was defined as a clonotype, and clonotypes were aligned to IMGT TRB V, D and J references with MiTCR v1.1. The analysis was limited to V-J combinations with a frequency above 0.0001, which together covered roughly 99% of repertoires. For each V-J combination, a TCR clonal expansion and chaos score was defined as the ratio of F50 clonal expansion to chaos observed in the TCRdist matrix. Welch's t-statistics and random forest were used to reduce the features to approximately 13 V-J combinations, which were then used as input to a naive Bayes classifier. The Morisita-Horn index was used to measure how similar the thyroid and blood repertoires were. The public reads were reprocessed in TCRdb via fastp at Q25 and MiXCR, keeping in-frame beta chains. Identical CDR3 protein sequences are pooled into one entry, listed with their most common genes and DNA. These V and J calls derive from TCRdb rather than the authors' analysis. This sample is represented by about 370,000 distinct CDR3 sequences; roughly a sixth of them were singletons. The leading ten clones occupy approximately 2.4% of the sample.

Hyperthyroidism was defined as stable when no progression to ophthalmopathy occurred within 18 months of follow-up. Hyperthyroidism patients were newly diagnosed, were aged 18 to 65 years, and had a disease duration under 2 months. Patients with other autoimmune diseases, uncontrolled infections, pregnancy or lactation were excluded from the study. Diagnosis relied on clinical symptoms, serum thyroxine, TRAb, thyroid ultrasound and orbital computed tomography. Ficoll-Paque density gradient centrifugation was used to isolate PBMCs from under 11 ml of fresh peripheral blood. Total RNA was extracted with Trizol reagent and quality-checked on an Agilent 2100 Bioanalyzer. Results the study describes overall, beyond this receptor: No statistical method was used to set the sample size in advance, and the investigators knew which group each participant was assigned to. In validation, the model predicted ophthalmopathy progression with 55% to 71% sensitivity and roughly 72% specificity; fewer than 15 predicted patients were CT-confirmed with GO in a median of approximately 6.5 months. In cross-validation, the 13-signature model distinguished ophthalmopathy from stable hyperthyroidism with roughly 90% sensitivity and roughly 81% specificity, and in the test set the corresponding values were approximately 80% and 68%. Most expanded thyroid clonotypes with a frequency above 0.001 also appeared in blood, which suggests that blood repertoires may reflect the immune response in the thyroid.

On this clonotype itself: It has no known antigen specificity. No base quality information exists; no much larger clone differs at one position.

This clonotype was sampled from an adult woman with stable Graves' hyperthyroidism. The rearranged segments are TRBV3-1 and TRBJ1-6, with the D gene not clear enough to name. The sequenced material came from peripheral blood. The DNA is TGTGCCAGCAGCCAAGATGCGGACTCACCCCTCCACTTT. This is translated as CASSQDADSPLHF.